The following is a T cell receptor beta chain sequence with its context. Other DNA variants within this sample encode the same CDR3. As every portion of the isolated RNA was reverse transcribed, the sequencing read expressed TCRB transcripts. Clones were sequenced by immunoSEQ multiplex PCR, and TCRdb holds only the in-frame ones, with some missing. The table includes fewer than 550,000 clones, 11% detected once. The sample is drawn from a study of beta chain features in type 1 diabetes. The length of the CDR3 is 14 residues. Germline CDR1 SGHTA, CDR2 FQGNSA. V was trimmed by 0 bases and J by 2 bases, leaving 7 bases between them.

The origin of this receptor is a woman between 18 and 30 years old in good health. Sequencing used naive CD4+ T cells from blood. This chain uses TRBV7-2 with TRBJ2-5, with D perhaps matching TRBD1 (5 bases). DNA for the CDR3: TGTGCCAGCAGCTTAGCTGGACAACAAGAGACCCAGTACTTC. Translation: CASSLAGQQETQYF.